This record concerns one T cell receptor (beta chain) sequence. Per the study methods: Amplifying reference gene primers gave estimates of nucleated cell counts. The assay was immunoSEQ multiplex PCR, and TCRdb's table has in-frame clones only and misses some. That table is the source of V, J and clone size, and D and trimming were worked out from the DNA. The table lists roughly 220,000 clones, approximately 80% of them singletons, with roughly 7.4% in the top ten. This entry comes from a study of blood T cell repertoires in COVID-19. Study background: T cells, B-cell-depleted T cells, or PBMCs supplied cDNA or gDNA.

There are 14 residues in the CDR3. Germline values: CDR1 MGHRA, CDR2 YSYEKL. V lost 4 bases to trimming and J lost 3 bases, with 11 bases between them. The rearrangement uses TRBV4-1 and TRBJ2-3, with TRBD1 as a possible D gene (5 bases). What was sequenced was peripheral blood. This sequence was found in a woman older than 75 with COVID-19, enrolled during active disease. In DNA form, the CDR3 reads TGCGCCAGCAGCCTAGGGGCCGGAACAGATACGCAGTATTTT. Its protein product is CASSLGAGTDTQYF.